This TCR beta chain stems from a study of cytomegalovirus exposure and HLA in healthy donors. General study points: Association with HLA alleles at 0.05 false discovery rate was found for 15,000 or so TCR beta sequences in a later analysis.

The PCR used 60 Vbeta and 13 Jbeta primers. TCRdb keeps only in-frame clones here, not all; method: immunoSEQ multiplex PCR. Seen here are roughly 120,000 clones, 70% to 75% observed once, and the top ten hold 4% to 5%. V gave up 3 bases and J gave up 3 bases, with 9 bases separating them. Germline CDR1 and CDR2: LGHNA and YSLEER. The CDR3 loop spans 13 amino acids. As concerns this clone: What it binds is not known.

The gene calls are TRBV4-3 and TRBJ2-7, with D perhaps TRBD2 (6 bases). The receptor's source is a middle-aged woman in good health and CMV-seronegative. The sample consisted of PBMCs. CDR3 in amino acids: CASSHAGGYEQYF. The CDR3 bases are TGCGCCAGCAGCCACGCCGGGGGCTACGAGCAGTACTTC.